One and the same sample provided the 21 T cell receptor beta chains below, sequenced in a study of beta chain features in type 1 diabetes. Every bit of the isolated RNA underwent reverse transcription, so sequencing read expressed TCRB transcripts. Sequencing used immunoSEQ multiplex PCR; TCRdb keeps in-frame clones, though not all of them. The sample holds 110,000 to 150,000 clones, 6.5% to 8.5% seen once. The sequenced sample was central memory CD4+ T cells from blood. The receptors shown here come from a woman aged 25-40 years in good health.

This clone was counted a few times. The chain is built from TRBV9 and TRBJ2-5, with no clear D. CDR1 and CDR2 from the germline V gene are SGDLS and YYNGEE. CDR3 length: 11 residues. V was shortened by 4 bases and J by 5 bases, with 6 bases between the two germline ends. CDR3 protein: CASSPGETQYF. In DNA form, the CDR3 reads TGTGCCAGCAGCCCCGGGGAGACCCAGTACTTC.

The chain has TRBV19 and TRBJ2-2; D might be TRBD2 (5 bases). The CDR3 is 14 residues long. In germline, CDR1 is LNHDA, CDR2 SQIVND (reference sequence). Between the trimmed V and J ends, which lost 0 bases and 6 bases, there was a span of 8 bases. The DNA of the CDR3 is TGTGCCAGTAGTATAGAGAGGGAATCCGGGGAGCTGTTTTTT. This sequence encodes CASSIERESGELFF. Combining the CDR3 with reference TRBV19 and TRBJ2-2 gives the whole variable domain DGGITQSPKYLFRKEGQNVTLSCEQNLNHDAMYWYRQDPGQGLRLIYYSQIVNDFQKGDIAEGYSVSREKKESFPLTVTSAQKNPTAFYLCASSIERESGELFFGEGSRLTVL.

This clone was seen more than once but under ten times. The genes are TRBV28 and TRBJ1-1; 7 positions match TRBD1. The J segment lost 4 bases and the V segment lost 6 bases, leaving 5 bases of the junction unmatched. The CDR3 length is 13 residues. CDR1 is MDHEN, CDR2 SYDVKM, per germline. The DNA for the CDR3 is TGTGCCAGCAGGGAGACAGGGACCACTGAAGCTTTCTTT. It codes for CASRETGTTEAFF.

The V and J genes are TRBV5-1 and TRBJ2-7; a weak D match, TRBD2 (6 bases). CDR1 and CDR2 (germline): SGHRS, YFSETQ. The CDR3 sequence is 14 residues long. V dropped 2 bases and J dropped 4 bases, with 13 bases sitting between them. CDR3: CASSFSGEPYEQYF. The CDR3 region has the DNA TGCGCCAGCAGCTTTTCGGGGGAACCATACGAGCAGTACTTC.

The table lists this clone with a few counts. The genes are TRBV25-1 and TRBJ2-1, with TRBD2 matching 9 bases. The germline gives CDR1 MGHDK, CDR2 SYGVNS. Germline trimming cut 3 bases from V and 3 bases from J; bases unmatched to any gene: 3. The CDR3 runs to 15 residues. In DNA, the CDR3 is TGTGCCAGCAGTGACCTAGCGGGGTACTACAATGAGCAGTTCTTC. This encodes CASSDLAGYYNEQFF. Combining the CDR3 with reference TRBV25-1 and TRBJ2-1 gives the whole variable domain EADIYQTPRYLVIGTGKKITLECSQTMGHDKMYWYQQDPGMELHLIHYSYGVNSTEKGDLSSESTVSRIRTEHFPLTLESARPSHTSQYLCASSDLAGYYNEQFFGPGTRLTVL.

This clone was seen repeatedly, ten times or more. The genes are TRBV5-1 and TRBJ2-3; a possible D gene is TRBD1 (6 bases). Per germline, CDR1 SGHRS and CDR2 YFSETQ. V lost 4 bases and J 2 bases, leaving 11 bases between the germline ends. This CDR3 region has 14 residues. For the CDR3, the DNA is TGCGCCAGCAGCCTCCGGGACATCACAGATACGCAGTATTTT. It codes for CASSLRDITDTQYF. Together with reference TRBV5-1 and TRBJ2-3, the CDR3 gives the full variable domain: KAGVTQTPRYLIKTRGQQVTLSCSPISGHRSVSWYQQTPGQGLQFLFEYFSETQRNKGNFPGRFSGRQFSNSRSEMNVSTLELGDSALYLCASSLRDITDTQYFGPGTRLTVL.

This clone was recorded a few times. The genes are TRBV19 and TRBJ2-2; D might be TRBD1 (6 bases). V dropped 7 bases and J dropped 2 bases, with 11 bases sitting between them. CDR1 and CDR2 (germline): LNHDA, SQIVND (reference sequence). The CDR3 has 14 residues. CDR3 in amino acids: CASNPGENTGELFF. The CDR3 DNA is TGTGCCAGTAATCCAGGGGAAAACACCGGGGAGCTGTTTTTT. The variable domain in full, with the rest retrieved from reference TRBV19 and TRBJ2-2, is DGGITQSPKYLFRKEGQNVTLSCEQNLNHDAMYWYRQDPGQGLRLIYYSQIVNDFQKGDIAEGYSVSREKKESFPLTVTSAQKNPTAFYLCASNPGENTGELFFGEGSRLTVL.

The chain carries TRBV15 and TRBJ2-5; 8 bases align to TRBD2. Trimming cost V 0 bases and J 5 bases; bases outside gene matches: 8. This CDR3 is built from 16 residues. CDR1 and CDR2 from the germline V gene are LNHNV and YYDKDF (reference sequence). CDR3 residues: CATSRDPGGRRETQYF. In nucleotides, the CDR3 is TGTGCCACCAGCAGAGATCCTGGCGGGAGGAGGGAGACCCAGTACTTC.

This clone was found a few times. V usage is TRBV14 and J usage is TRBJ2-1; D unclear. The CDR3 contains 15 residues. V was pared by 0 bases and J by 5 bases, with 11 bases between. Looked up from germline, CDR1 is SGHDN and CDR2 is FVKESK. The CDR3 DNA sequence: TGTGCCAGCAGCCAAGAGTCCTTTTCCCACAATGAGCAGTTCTTC. This translates into CASSQESFSHNEQFF. The full variable domain, in which reference TRBV14 and TRBJ2-1 provide the parts outside the CDR3, is EAGVTQFPSHSVIEKGQTVTLRCDPISGHDNLYWYRRVMGKEIKFLLHFVKESKQDESGMPNNRFLAERTGGTYSTLKVQPAELEDSGVYFCASSQESFSHNEQFFGPGTRLTVL.

The gene calls are TRBV19 and TRBJ2-5; tentative D call: TRBD1 (5 bases). Germline CDR1 LNHDA, CDR2 SQIVND (reference sequence). The CDR3 sequence is 13 residues long. Trimming removed 5 bases from V and 5 bases from J, with 12 bases in between. DNA of the CDR3: TGTGCCAGTAGTCTAACAGGACGGGAGACCCAGTACTTC. Its protein product is CASSLTGRETQYF.

The chain has TRBV7-2 and TRBJ2-2, with D perhaps matching TRBD1 (6 bases). With 2 bases removed from V and 5 bases from J, the gap between germline ends came to 15 bases. CDR1 and CDR2 (germline): SGHTA, FQGNSA. The CDR3 has 16 residues. CDR3 nucleotide sequence: TGTGCCAGCAGCTTAATGTTGGGACACCGAACCGGGGAGCTGTTTTTT. It encodes CASSLMLGHRTGELFF.

This clone was found a few times. This chain uses TRBV5-4 with TRBJ1-3, with 8 bases aligning to TRBD1. The CDR3 runs to 15 residues. Germline V gene lookup returns CDR1 SGHNT and CDR2 YYREEE (reference sequence). The ends lost 3 bases at V and 4 bases at J; junction bases unmatched: 6. CDR3 region: CASSSNRGEGNTIYF. CDR3 coding DNA: TGTGCCAGCAGCTCAAACAGGGGGGAAGGAAACACCATATATTTT.

The table lists this clone with a few counts. The chain recombines TRBV16 with TRBJ1-4; 9 positions match TRBD1. Per the germline V gene, CDR1 is KGHSY and CDR2 is FQNENV. The CDR3 runs to 15 residues. The ends lost 1 base at V and 5 bases at J; junction bases unmatched: 2. CDR3 DNA: TGTGCCAGCAGCCAATGGGACAGGGCAAATGAAAAACTGTTTTTT. Translation: CASSQWDRANEKLFF.

This clone was observed a handful of times. The gene calls are TRBV10-3 and TRBJ1-4, with D uncertain. Germline V gives CDR1 ENHRY, CDR2 SYGVKD. The CDR3 has 13 residues. Trimming left V 6 bases short and J 8 bases short, with 13 bases between. CDR3 sequence reads: CAISLNQREKLFF. CDR3 sequence (DNA): TGTGCCATCAGCCTCAATCAACGGGAAAAACTGTTTTTT.

CDR3 protein: CAWSVPGQGHYGYTF. The DNA of the CDR3 is TGTGCCTGGAGTGTACCGGGACAGGGGCACTATGGCTACACCTTC. This chain links TRBV30 with TRBJ1-2; 10 nucleotides match TRBD1. The CDR3 is 15 residues long. V shed 0 bases, J shed 3 bases, and the junction held 4 bases outside the gene matches. Germline V lookup: CDR1 GTSNPN, CDR2 SVGIG (reference sequence).

This clone was seen ten or more times. The chain has TRBV2 and TRBJ1-2, with 7 positions matching TRBD1. Germline V lookup: CDR1 SNHLY, CDR2 FYNNEI. This CDR3 region has 13 residues. V was clipped by 6 bases and J by 3 bases; unmatched bases: 4. As DNA, the CDR3 is TGTGCCAGCAGCGCAGGGACAGACTATGGCTACACCTTC. Translating gives CASSAGTDYGYTF.

The CDR3 coding sequence is TGTGCCAGCAGCTTAACGTCGACCGGGGAGCTGTTTTTT. Its protein product is CASSLTSTGELFF. The J gene is TRBJ2-2, the V gene TRBV7-3; D is uncertain. The CDR3 is made up of 13 amino acids. Germline lookup yields CDR1 SGHTA and CDR2 FQGTGA. V lost 0 bases to trimming and J lost 5 bases, with 4 bases between them.

This clone was observed a few times. DNA of the CDR3: TGCGCCAGCAGCCAATGGACAAGCGGGAGATCAAACATTCAGTACTTC. It is translated as CASSQWTSGRSNIQYF. V is TRBV4-1 and J is TRBJ2-4, with 8 bases identical to TRBD2. V was pared by 2 bases and J by 6 bases, with 9 bases of the junction left unmatched. The CDR3 is 16 residues long. CDR1 MGHRA and CDR2 YSYEKL come from the germline V gene.

This clone was seen a few times. The chain carries TRBV7-2 and TRBJ2-3; TRBD2 might be the D (6 bases). Per the germline V gene, CDR1 is SGHTA and CDR2 is FQGNSA. This CDR3 is 17 amino acids long. Deletions cut 1 base from V and 0 bases from J, with 14 bases between. DNA of the CDR3: TGTGCCAGCAGCTTAGACGTCGGCGGGACTAGCACAGATACGCAGTATTTT. Encoded protein: CASSLDVGGTSTDTQYF. The full variable domain, its missing parts supplied by reference TRBV7-2 and TRBJ2-3, is GAGVSQSPSNKVTEKGKDVELRCDPISGHTALYWYRQSLGQGLEFLIYFQGNSAPDKSGLPSDRFSAERTGGSVSTLTIQRTQQEDSAVYLCASSLDVGGTSTDTQYFGPGTRLTVL.

This clone came up a few times. The rearrangement links TRBV10-3 to TRBJ1-3; 8 positions match TRBD1. This CDR3 has 16 amino acids. The J segment lost 0 bases and the V segment lost 7 bases, leaving 8 bases of the junction unmatched. The germline CDR1 and CDR2 sequences are ENHRY and SYGVKD. CDR3 nucleotide sequence: TGTGCCATCAATCAGGGGGCGCGGGTCTCTGGAAACACCATATATTTT. Its protein is CAINQGARVSGNTIYF.

This clone has a handful of counts. The rearrangement joins TRBV6-1 to TRBJ1-4; 8 bases are shared with TRBD1. The CDR3 contains 15 residues. CDR1 MNHNS and CDR2 SASEGT come from the germline V gene. V gave up 4 bases and J gave up 7 bases; unmatched junction bases: 8. CDR3: CASSGDRGRTEKLFF. DNA of the CDR3: TGTGCCAGCAGTGGAGACAGGGGCAGGACTGAAAAACTGTTTTTT.